One sample yielded the 32 T cell receptor beta chains listed below, sequenced in a study of cytomegalovirus exposure and HLA in healthy donors (dated by TCRdb to between 2016 and 2019). Receptors were amplified or captured by the immunoSEQ multiplex PCR assay. For the multiplex PCR, a mixture combining 60 forward primers for TCR Vbeta segments and 13 reverse primers for TCR Jbeta segments was used. TCRdb obtained this table from immuneACCESS and retained in-frame rearrangements with V and J assigned. These tables miss some clones; where compared with another copy, unresolved V genes account for less than half of the shortfall, and the remainder is unexplained. A total of 200,000 or so clones appear in this sample, around four fifths of them only once. In total, the top ten clones hold 5.5% to 7% of the sample. Sequencing used PBMCs. The origin of the receptors is a woman between 45 and 65 years old in good health and CMV-seropositive.

The genes are TRBV28 and TRBJ2-6; 7 bases fit TRBD2. The V gene end was trimmed by 4 bases and the J gene end by 4 bases; junction bases not matched to a gene: 4. CDR1 MDHEN and CDR2 SYDVKM come from the germline V gene. The CDR3 is made up of 15 amino acids. The CDR3 DNA reads TGTGCCAGCAGTTCAGGACTAGGGGGGGCCAACGTCCTGACTTTC. It specifies CASSSGLGGANVLTF.

J is TRBJ2-2 and V is TRBV5-3; D may be TRBD2 (5 bases). TRBV5-3 is noted as an ORF with a role that remains uncertain. V was clipped by 0 bases and J by 4 bases, with 13 bases between them. This CDR3 spans 16 amino acids. CDR3 in amino acids: CARSLGRASSTGELFF. The CDR3 DNA is TGTGCCAGAAGCTTGGGAAGGGCTAGCAGCACCGGGGAGCTGTTTTTT.

The J gene is TRBJ1-1, the V gene TRBV2, with 10 positions matching TRBD1. The CDR3 consists of 14 residues. CDR1 is SNHLY and CDR2 is FYNNEI in the germline V gene. V lost 6 bases to trimming and J lost 4 bases; unmatched junction nucleotides: 5. The CDR3 here is CASRRDRGTTEAFF. Here the CDR3 DNA reads TGTGCCAGCAGGAGGGACAGGGGAACCACTGAAGCTTTCTTT.

This chain uses TRBV5-1 with TRBJ1-1, with D possibly being TRBD1 (6 bases). V was shortened by 0 bases and J by 11 bases, with 17 bases between the two germline ends. There are 14 residues in the CDR3. Germline CDR1 SGHRS, CDR2 YFSETQ. CDR3 region: CASSLGSTGLEAFF. The CDR3 DNA is TGCGCCAGCAGCTTGGGCAGCACAGGGTTGGAGGCTTTCTTT.

This rearrangement joins TRBV19 to TRBJ2-7; D might be TRBD1 (7 bases). From germline, CDR1 is LNHDA and CDR2 SQIVND (reference sequence). The CDR3 loop spans 10 amino acids. In DNA, the CDR3 is TGTATTGCAGGGGGGAACGAGCAGTACTTC. Translation gives CIAGGNEQYF.

About this clone: Other DNA sequences from this sample encode an identical CDR3 as well. The chain employs TRBV6-1 and TRBJ2-2, with a possible D match to TRBD1 (6 bases). This CDR3 is 15 amino acids long. Germline V gives CDR1 MNHNS, CDR2 SASEGT. Trimming removed 5 bases from V and 1 base from J, with 11 bases in between. CDR3 protein: CASSRPGVNTGELFF. The CDR3 DNA follows: TGTGCCAGCAGTCGCCCAGGGGTGAACACCGGGGAGCTGTTTTTT.

CDR3 region: CATSRDTQYTEAFF. CDR3 DNA sequence: TGTGCCACCAGCAGAGATACGCAGTACACTGAAGCTTTCTTT. The chain joins TRBV15 to TRBJ1-1, with unresolved D. CDR3 length: 14 residues. The germline V gene has CDR1 LNHNV and CDR2 YYDKDF (reference sequence). The V end lost 0 bases, the J end lost 3 bases, and 8 bases lay between the germline ends.

The V and J genes are TRBV5-6 and TRBJ2-3; 8 nucleotides agree with TRBD2. J was trimmed by 0 bases and V by 3 bases; bases with no gene match: 9. Looked up from germline, CDR1 is SGHDT and CDR2 is YYEEEE. The CDR3 is 17 amino acids. CDR3 in DNA: TGTGCCAGCAGCTCCTATCGGACTAGCCCTAGCACAGATACGCAGTATTTT. Its protein product is CASSSYRTSPSTDTQYF.

This clone was counted once. The chain combines TRBV7-9 with TRBJ1-1; weak D call: TRBD1 (6 bases). The CDR3 is 15 residues long. The V end was cut by 6 bases, the J end by 3 bases, with 17 bases between. In germline, CDR1 is SEHNR, CDR2 FQNEAQ (reference sequence). CDR3 amino acids: CASSFGGGADTEAFF. DNA of the CDR3: TGTGCCAGCAGTTTCGGTGGGGGGGCTGACACTGAAGCTTTCTTT. Looking up the rest from reference TRBV7-9 and TRBJ1-1 gives the full variable domain: DTGVSQNPRHKITKRGQNVTFRCDPISEHNRLYWYRQTLGQGPEFLTYFQNEAQLEKSRLLSDRFSAERPKGSFSTLEIQRTEQGDSAMYLCASSFGGGADTEAFFGQGTRLTVV.

The table lists this clone with a count of one. The chain employs TRBV28 and TRBJ2-2; 7 bases align to TRBD1. This CDR3 is built from 14 residues. J was trimmed by 4 bases and V by 6 bases; bases with no gene match: 5. CDR1 is MDHEN and CDR2 is SYDVKM in the germline V gene. This CDR3 reads CASRLTGSTGELFF. The CDR3 coding sequence is TGTGCCAGCAGATTGACAGGGAGCACCGGGGAGCTGTTTTTT.

In DNA, the CDR3 is TGTGCCAGCAGGGAACCGGGACAGGGTCCCTACGAGCAGTACTTC. It translates to CASREPGQGPYEQYF. The chain uses TRBV5-8 and TRBJ2-7; TRBD1 aligns across 9 bases. J lost 2 bases, V lost 5 bases, and 8 bases had no gene match. The CDR3 length is 15 residues. Per the germline V gene, CDR1 is SGHTS and CDR2 is YDEGEE.

V gene TRBV5-6 combines with J gene TRBJ1-1, with TRBD1 matching 7 bases. CDR1 and CDR2 from the germline V gene are SGHDT and YYEEEE. Trimming cost V 2 bases and J 4 bases; bases outside gene matches: 5. CDR3 size: 14 residues. CDR3 loop: CASSFETGSTEAFF. The CDR3 nucleotides are TGTGCCAGCAGCTTTGAGACAGGGTCCACTGAAGCTTTCTTT.

The chain employs TRBV2 and TRBJ2-2; TRBD2 aligns across 12 bases. Germline V gene sequence: CDR1 SNHLY, CDR2 FYNNEI. V dropped 6 bases and J dropped 0; count of bases not matched to a gene: 5. The CDR3 length is 17 residues. The CDR3, as DNA: TGTGCCAGCAGGTTCGGGACTAGCGGGCCGAACACCGGGGAGCTGTTTTTT. Translated, it gives CASRFGTSGPNTGELFF.

Only a few counts were recorded for this clone. This chain links TRBV25-1 with TRBJ2-2; 10 bases are a match to TRBD2. V lost 4 bases, J lost 1 base, and 6 bases stayed unmatched. This CDR3 has 17 residues. Germline CDR1 is MGHDK and CDR2 is SYGVNS. CDR3 loop: CASSANLAGVNTGELFF. CDR3 bases: TGTGCCAGCAGTGCCAACCTAGCGGGAGTGAACACCGGGGAGCTGTTTTTT.

The chain uses TRBV5-1 and TRBJ1-5, with TRBD1 matching 7 bases. The V segment lost 7 bases and the J segment 8 bases; nucleotides outside the gene matches: 21. Per the germline V gene, CDR1 is SGHRS and CDR2 is YFSETQ. The CDR3 is made up of 17 amino acids. The CDR3 nucleotides read TGCGCCAGCTACCAGGGGACAGTTCATCATCTAGAGGAGCCCCAGCATTTT. Translation: CASYQGTVHHLEEPQHF.

The chain employs TRBV5-5 and TRBJ1-3, with TRBD1 identical over 7 bases. This CDR3 contains 16 residues. The V gene end was trimmed by 0 bases and the J gene end by 4 bases; junction bases not matched to a gene: 7. The germline CDR1 and CDR2 sequences are SGHKS and YYEKEE (reference sequence). CDR3 DNA sequence: TGTGCCAGCAGCTTGGCCTATACAGGGGAAGGAAACACCATATATTTT. Its translation is CASSLAYTGEGNTIYF.

The chain couples TRBV6-1 to TRBJ1-3; D gene unclear. CDR3 length: 12 residues. V lost 5 bases, J lost 0 bases, and 2 bases lay in between. Germline CDR1 MNHNS, CDR2 SASEGT. CDR3 in amino acids: CASSYSGNTIYF. CDR3 bases: TGTGCCAGCAGTTACTCTGGAAACACCATATATTTT.

This chain links TRBV10-3 with TRBJ2-6, with D possibly being TRBD1 (6 bases). Germline loops: CDR1 ENHRY, CDR2 SYGVKD. The CDR3 loop spans 13 amino acids. V shed 7 bases and J shed 4 bases, with 8 bases lying between them. The CDR3: CAINQGGANVLTF. CDR3 nucleotides: TGTGCCATCAACCAGGGGGGGGCCAACGTCCTGACTTTC.

J is TRBJ1-3 and V is TRBV6-1, with unresolved D. The CDR3 consists of 12 residues. Per germline, CDR1 MNHNS and CDR2 SASEGT. Trimming cost V 4 bases and J 4 bases, with 5 bases left between them. CDR3 in amino acids: CASSGPGNTIYF. The CDR3 region has the DNA TGTGCCAGCAGTGGGCCCGGAAACACCATATATTTT.

A single count supports this clone. V usage is TRBV5-6 and J usage is TRBJ2-4, with a possible D match to TRBD1 (5 bases). The CDR3 is 15 residues long. Trimming stripped 2 bases from V and 7 bases from J, with 16 bases between. CDR1 SGHDT and CDR2 YYEEEE come from the germline V gene. Here the CDR3 DNA reads TGTGCCAGCAGCTTTTACGGCCCGGACAATAACATTCAGTACTTC. Translated: CASSFYGPDNNIQYF.

This chain joins TRBV5-1 and TRBJ2-5; possible D gene TRBD1, 6 bases. The DNA end favors TRBJ2-7, so the J call may be wrong. The V gene's germline CDR1 is SGHRS and CDR2 YFSETQ. The CDR3 loop spans 13 amino acids. The DNA for the CDR3 is TGCGCCAGCGCACAGGGTCCCGGCTACGAGCAGTACTTC. Protein product: CASAQGPGYEQYF.

V gene TRBV7-9 combines with J gene TRBJ1-1; D possibly corresponds to TRBD1 (6 bases). V lost 3 bases and J 8 bases, leaving 10 bases between the germline ends. CDR3 length: 12 amino acids. CDR1 SEHNR and CDR2 FQNEAQ come from the germline V gene (reference sequence). The CDR3 DNA reads TGTGCCAGCAGCTTCACAGGGAGCGAAGCTTTCTTT. Amino acids: CASSFTGSEAFF. The variable domain in full, completed from reference TRBV7-9 and TRBJ1-1, reads DTGVSQNPRHKITKRGQNVTFRCDPISEHNRLYWYRQTLGQGPEFLTYFQNEAQLEKSRLLSDRFSAERPKGSFSTLEIQRTEQGDSAMYLCASSFTGSEAFFGQGTRLTVV.

The gene calls are TRBV7-2 and TRBJ2-7, with 13 nucleotides matching TRBD2. Germline V gene lookup returns CDR1 SGHTA and CDR2 FQGNSA. The CDR3 extends over 16 amino acids. The V and J ends lost 3 bases and 1 base, in that order; junction bases with no gene match: 3. CDR3 DNA: TGTGCCAGCAGCTTGACTAGCGGGAGGCCTTCCTACGAGCAGTACTTC. Protein sequence: CASSLTSGRPSYEQYF.

The chain carries TRBV7-9 and TRBJ2-1; 7 bases align to TRBD2. V gave up 4 bases and J gave up 7 bases; unmatched junction bases: 1. CDR3 length: 12 residues. CDR1 and CDR2 (germline): SEHNR, FQNEAQ (reference sequence). In nucleotides, the CDR3 is TGTGCCAGCAGCTGGGGGGGAAATGAGCAGTTCTTC. Translating it yields CASSWGGNEQFF.

The chain recombines TRBV25-1 with TRBJ2-1; D gene unclear. The V and J ends lost 5 bases and 9 bases respectively, with 8 bases between them. Germline lookup yields CDR1 MGHDK and CDR2 SYGVNS. This CDR3 is built from 11 residues. The CDR3 sequence: CASSTVGEQFF. For the CDR3, the DNA is TGTGCCAGCAGTACGGTTGGTGAGCAGTTCTTC.

The CDR3 sequence: CASSSRTGRDWSPLHF. CDR3 sequence (DNA): TGTGCCAGCAGCTCCCGGACAGGGAGAGATTGGTCACCCCTCCACTTT. The V and J genes are TRBV5-4 and TRBJ1-6; 8 bases map to TRBD1. CDR3 size: 16 residues. Germline values: CDR1 SGHNT, CDR2 YYREEE (reference sequence). J gave up 10 bases and V 3 bases, and 12 bases lay outside the gene matches.

Turning to this clone: Relative to the germline gene, one junction end is altered; a read error may explain this. This sequence joins TRBV7-9 and TRBJ2-5, with a weak D call TRBD2 (6 bases). The germline V gene encodes CDR1 SEHNR and CDR2 FQNEAQ (reference sequence). The CDR3 covers 14 residues. CDR3 in DNA: TGTTCCAGCAGCTTAGCGACTAGTCGAGAGACCCAGTACTTC. Its translation is CSSSLATSRETQYF.

The rearrangement links TRBV7-9 to TRBJ2-5; tentatively, D is TRBD1 (5 bases). Germline assignment: CDR1 SEHNR and CDR2 FQNEAQ (reference sequence). The CDR3 loop spans 15 amino acids. V gave up 3 bases and J gave up 3 bases, with 14 bases separating them. The chain's CDR3 is CASSFRATKKETQYF. The CDR3 DNA follows: TGTGCCAGCAGCTTCAGGGCGACCAAAAAAGAGACCCAGTACTTC.

The rearrangement joins TRBV5-1 to TRBJ2-7; 7 nucleotides align to TRBD2. J was trimmed by 3 bases and V by 2 bases; bases with no gene match: 5. CDR3 length: 14 amino acids. Germline CDR1 reads SGHRS; CDR2 reads YFSETQ. CDR3 nucleotide sequence: TGCGCCAGCAGCTTAGGCGGACTAGGCTACGAGCAGTACTTC. This sequence encodes CASSLGGLGYEQYF.

The rearrangement joins TRBV4-3 to TRBJ2-3; 12 nucleotides agree with TRBD2. Trimming at V came to 3 bases and at J to 3 bases, leaving 4 bases not matched to a gene. Germline V lookup: CDR1 LGHNA, CDR2 YSLEER. The CDR3 is made up of 16 amino acids. The CDR3 DNA sequence: TGCGCCAGCAGCCAGGAACTAGCGGGGGGTACAGATACGCAGTATTTT. It codes for CASSQELAGGTDTQYF.

The chain has TRBV29-1 and TRBJ1-3; unclear D gene. V shed 6 bases and J shed 9 bases, with 18 bases lying between them. The CDR3 runs 13 residues. Germline V lookup: CDR1 SQVTM, CDR2 ANQGSEA. In nucleotides, the CDR3 is TGCAGCGTCCTCCTGGTGGCGGGAGGCACCATATATTTT. Translation: CSVLLVAGGTIYF.

The chain is built from TRBV28 and TRBJ1-5; 11 positions agree with TRBD1. V lost 6 bases to trimming and J lost 2 bases; unmatched junction nucleotides: 6. The germline V gene has CDR1 MDHEN and CDR2 SYDVKM. The CDR3 length is 16 residues. Here the CDR3 DNA reads TGTGCCAGCAGGGGGGACAGGGGGGCAGGCAATCAGCCCCAGCATTTT. Amino acid sequence: CASRGDRGAGNQPQHF.